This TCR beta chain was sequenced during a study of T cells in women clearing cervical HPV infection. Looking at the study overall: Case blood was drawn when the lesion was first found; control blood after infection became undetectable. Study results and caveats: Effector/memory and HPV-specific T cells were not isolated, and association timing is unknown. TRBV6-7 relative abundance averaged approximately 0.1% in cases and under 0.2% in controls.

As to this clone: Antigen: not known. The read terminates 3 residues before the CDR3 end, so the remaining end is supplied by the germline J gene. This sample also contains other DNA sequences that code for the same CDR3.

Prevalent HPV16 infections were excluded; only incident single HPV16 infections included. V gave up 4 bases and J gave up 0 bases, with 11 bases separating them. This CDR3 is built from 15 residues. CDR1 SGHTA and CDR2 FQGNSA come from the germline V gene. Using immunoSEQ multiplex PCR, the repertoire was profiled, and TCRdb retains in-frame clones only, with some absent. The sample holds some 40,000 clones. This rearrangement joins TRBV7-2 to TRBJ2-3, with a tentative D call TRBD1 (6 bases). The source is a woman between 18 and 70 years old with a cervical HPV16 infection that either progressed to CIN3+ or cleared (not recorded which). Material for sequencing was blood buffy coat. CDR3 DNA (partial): TGTGCCAGCAGCTCGACAGGCACTAGCACAGATACG. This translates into CASSSTGTSTDT. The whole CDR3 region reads CASSSTGTSTDTQYF.